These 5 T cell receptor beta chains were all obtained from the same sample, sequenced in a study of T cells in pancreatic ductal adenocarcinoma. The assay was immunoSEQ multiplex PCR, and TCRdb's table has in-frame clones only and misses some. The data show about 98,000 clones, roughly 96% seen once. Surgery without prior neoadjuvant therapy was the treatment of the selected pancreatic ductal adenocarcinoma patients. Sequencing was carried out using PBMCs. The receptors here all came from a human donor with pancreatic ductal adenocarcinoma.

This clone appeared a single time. The CDR3 DNA sequence: TGTGCCAGCAGCTTATCACTCCTTTCACCGGTCGGGGAGCTGTTTTTT. Translated, it gives CASSLSLLSPVGELFF. This chain connects TRBV11-2 to TRBJ2-2; D is unresolved. CDR1 and CDR2 from the germline V gene are SGHAT and FQNNGV. This CDR3 is 16 amino acids long. Trimming took off 2 bases at V and 7 bases at J, with 17 bases between the two ends.

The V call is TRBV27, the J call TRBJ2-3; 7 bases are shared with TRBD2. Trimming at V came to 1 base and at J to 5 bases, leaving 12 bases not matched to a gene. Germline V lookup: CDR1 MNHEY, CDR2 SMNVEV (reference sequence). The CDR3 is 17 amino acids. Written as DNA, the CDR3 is TGTGCCAGCAGTTTATGGGATTGGCGGGAGAGGGGAGATACGCAGTATTTT. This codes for CASSLWDWRERGDTQYF.

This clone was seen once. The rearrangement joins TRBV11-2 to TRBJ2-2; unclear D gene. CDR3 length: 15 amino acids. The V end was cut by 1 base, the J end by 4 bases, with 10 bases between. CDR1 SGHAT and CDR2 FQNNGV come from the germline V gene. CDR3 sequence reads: CASSLVAESTGELFF. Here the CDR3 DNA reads TGTGCCAGCAGCTTAGTGGCAGAATCCACCGGGGAGCTGTTTTTT.

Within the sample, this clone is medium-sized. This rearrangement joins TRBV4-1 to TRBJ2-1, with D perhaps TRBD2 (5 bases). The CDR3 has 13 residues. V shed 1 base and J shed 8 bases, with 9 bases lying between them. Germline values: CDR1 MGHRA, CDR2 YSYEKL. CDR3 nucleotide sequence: TGCGCCAGCAGCCAAGGGAGGTGGTATGAGCAGTTCTTC. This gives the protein CASSQGRWYEQFF.

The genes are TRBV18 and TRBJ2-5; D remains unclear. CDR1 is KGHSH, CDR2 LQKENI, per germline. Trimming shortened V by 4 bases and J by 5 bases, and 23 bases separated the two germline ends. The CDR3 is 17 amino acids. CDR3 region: CASSLLETGPLEETQYF. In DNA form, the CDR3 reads TGTGCCAGCTCACTTCTGGAGACGGGTCCTCTCGAGGAGACCCAGTACTTC.